This T cell receptor beta chain was retrieved from a study of T cell repertoires in aging, cancer and after chemotherapy. Rearranged V-D-J TRB sequences were amplified with a mixed TRB-A/B primer pool. Using its own MiXCR run on the multiplex PCR reads, TCRdb lists one record per CDR3 protein. The sample gives about 620 distinct CDR3 sequences, roughly 40% of which show up once; roughly 26% is in the top ten. This clonotype is medium-sized in the sample. TCR beta rearrangements were amplified from peripheral blood genomic DNA. This CDR3 comprises 9 residues. Trimming stripped 7 bases from V and 10 bases from J, with 6 bases between. Germline V gives CDR1 MDHEN, CDR2 SYDVKM.

The V and J genes are TRBV28 and TRBJ2-3; D not resolved. Sequences were obtained from blood. The origin of this receptor is a human donor with a blood cancer. This CDR3 is CASKGSQYF. In nucleotides, the CDR3 is TGTGCCAGCAAGGGCTCGCAGTATTTT.